This TCR beta chain is from a study of cytomegalovirus exposure and HLA in healthy donors. Worth noting for this clone: What it recognizes is unknown.

With 60 Vbeta and 13 Jbeta primers, the PCR was carried out. Authors' methods: Around 12 million of about 80 million unique TCR beta chains were shared, per a later count. Sequenced by immunoSEQ multiplex PCR; TCRdb stores in-frame clones only, minus some. D and trimming come from the DNA, and the V and J calls and clone size come from that table. The data show about 140,000 clones, roughly three fifths seen once. Those who donated were healthy bone marrow donors. V lost 6 bases, J lost 3 bases, and 11 bases lay in between. Looked up from germline, CDR1 is SGHTA and CDR2 is FQGTGA. The CDR3 runs to 14 residues. Notes on the study in general: TCR sequences were mostly rare, though some public TCRs occurred in many donors. For TCR beta chains, V- and J-gene trimming was later linked to a missense DCLRE1C variant.

The TCR comes from a middle-aged woman in good health and CMV-seronegative. This chain connects TRBV7-3 to TRBJ2-2; the D gene is possibly TRBD2 (6 bases). The sequenced sample consisted of PBMCs. This chain's CDR3 is CASSRGTDTGELFF. The CDR3 nucleotides read TGTGCCAGCAGTCGGGGGACGGACACCGGGGAGCTGTTTTTT. Full variable domain (missing parts from reference TRBV7-3 and TRBJ2-2): GAGVSQTPSNKVTEKGKYVELRCDPISGHTALYWYRQSLGQGPEFLIYFQGTGAADDSGLPNDRFFAVRPEGSVSTLKIQRTERGDSAVYLCASSRGTDTGELFFGEGSRLTVL.